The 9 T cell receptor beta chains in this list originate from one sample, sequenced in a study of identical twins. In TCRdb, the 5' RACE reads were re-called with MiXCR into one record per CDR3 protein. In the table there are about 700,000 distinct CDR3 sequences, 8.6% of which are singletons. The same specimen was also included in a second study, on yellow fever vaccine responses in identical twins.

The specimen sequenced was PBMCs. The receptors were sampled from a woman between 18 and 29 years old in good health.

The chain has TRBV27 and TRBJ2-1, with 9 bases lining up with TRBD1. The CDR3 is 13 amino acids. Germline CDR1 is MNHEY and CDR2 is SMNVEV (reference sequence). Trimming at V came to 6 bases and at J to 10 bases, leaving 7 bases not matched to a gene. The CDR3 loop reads CASSWTGEREQFF. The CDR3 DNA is TGTGCCAGCAGCTGGACAGGGGAGCGCGAGCAGTTCTTC.

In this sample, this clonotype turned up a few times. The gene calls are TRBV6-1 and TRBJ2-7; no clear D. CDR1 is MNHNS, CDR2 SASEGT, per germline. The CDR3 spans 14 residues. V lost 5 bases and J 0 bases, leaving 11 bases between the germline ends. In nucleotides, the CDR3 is TGTGCCAGCAGTCGGTGGGGTAGCTCCTACGAGCAGTACTTC. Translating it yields CASSRWGSSYEQYF.

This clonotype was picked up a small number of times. The CDR3 loop is CSARDQYRRKDEQYF. The CDR3, as DNA: TGCAGTGCTAGAGATCAGTACAGAAGAAAAGACGAGCAGTACTTC. This rearrangement joins TRBV20-1 to TRBJ2-7; the D is unclear. Germline lookup yields CDR1 DFQATT and CDR2 SNEGSKA (reference sequence). V lost 0 bases and J lost 5, with 17 bases in between. This CDR3 is built from 15 residues.

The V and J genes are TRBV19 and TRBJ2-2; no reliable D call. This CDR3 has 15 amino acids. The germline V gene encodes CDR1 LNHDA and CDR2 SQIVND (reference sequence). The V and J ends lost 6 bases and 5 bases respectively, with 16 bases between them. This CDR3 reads CASSLEWRRTGELFF. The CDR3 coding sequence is TGTGCCAGTAGCCTCGAATGGCGGAGAACCGGGGAGCTGTTTTTT.

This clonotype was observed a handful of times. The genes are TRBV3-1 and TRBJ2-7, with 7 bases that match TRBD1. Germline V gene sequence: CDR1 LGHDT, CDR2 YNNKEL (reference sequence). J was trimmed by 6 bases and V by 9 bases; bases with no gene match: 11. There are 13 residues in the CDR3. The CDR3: CASRDSHITEQYF. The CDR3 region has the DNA TGTGCCAGTAGGGACAGCCATATCACCGAGCAGTACTTC.

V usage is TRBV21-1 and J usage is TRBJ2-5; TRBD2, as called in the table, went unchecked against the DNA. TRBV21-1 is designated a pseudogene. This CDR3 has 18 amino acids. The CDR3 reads CASSETGATGPYQETQYF. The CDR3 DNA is TGTGCCAGCAGCGAAACCGGGGCCACGGGCCCGTACCAAGAGACCCAGTACTTC.

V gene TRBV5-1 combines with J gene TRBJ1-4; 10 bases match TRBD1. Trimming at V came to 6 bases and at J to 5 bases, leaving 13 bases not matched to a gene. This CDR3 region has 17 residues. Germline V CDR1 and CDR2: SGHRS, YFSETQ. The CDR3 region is CASKTGTGAGRNEKLFF. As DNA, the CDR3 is TGCGCCAGCAAAACCGGGACAGGGGCCGGGAGAAATGAAAAACTGTTTTTT.

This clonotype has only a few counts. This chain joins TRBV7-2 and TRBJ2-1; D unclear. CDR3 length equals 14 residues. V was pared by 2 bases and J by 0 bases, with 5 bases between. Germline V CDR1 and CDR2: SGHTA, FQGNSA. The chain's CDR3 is CASSLHSSYNEQFF. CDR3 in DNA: TGTGCCAGCAGCTTACATAGCTCCTACAATGAGCAGTTCTTC.

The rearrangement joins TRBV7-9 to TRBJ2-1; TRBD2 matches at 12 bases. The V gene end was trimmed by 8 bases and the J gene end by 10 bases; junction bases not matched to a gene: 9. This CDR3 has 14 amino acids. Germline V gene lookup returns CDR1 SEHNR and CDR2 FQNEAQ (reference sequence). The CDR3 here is CASGLAGSVDEQFF. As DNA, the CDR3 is TGTGCCAGCGGACTAGCGGGATCGGTGGACGAGCAGTTCTTC. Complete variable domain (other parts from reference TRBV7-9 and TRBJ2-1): DTGVSQNPRHKITKRGQNVTFRCDPISEHNRLYWYRQTLGQGPEFLTYFQNEAQLEKSRLLSDRFSAERPKGSFSTLEIQRTEQGDSAMYLCASGLAGSVDEQFFGPGTRLTVL.